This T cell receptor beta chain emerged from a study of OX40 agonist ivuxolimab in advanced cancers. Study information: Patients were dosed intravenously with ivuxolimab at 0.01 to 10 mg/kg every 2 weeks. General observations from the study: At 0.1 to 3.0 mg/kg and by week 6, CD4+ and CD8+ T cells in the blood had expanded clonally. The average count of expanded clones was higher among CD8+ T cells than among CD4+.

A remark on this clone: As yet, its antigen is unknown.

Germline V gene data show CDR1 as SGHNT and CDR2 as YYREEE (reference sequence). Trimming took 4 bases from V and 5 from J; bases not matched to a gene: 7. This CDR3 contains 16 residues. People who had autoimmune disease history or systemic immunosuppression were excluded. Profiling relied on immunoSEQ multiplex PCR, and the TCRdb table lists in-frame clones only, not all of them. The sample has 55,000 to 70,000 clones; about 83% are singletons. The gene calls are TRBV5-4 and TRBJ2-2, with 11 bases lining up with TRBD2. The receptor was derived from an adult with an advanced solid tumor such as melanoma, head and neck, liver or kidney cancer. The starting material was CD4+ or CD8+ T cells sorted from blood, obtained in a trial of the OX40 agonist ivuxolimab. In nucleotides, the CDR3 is TGTGCCAGCAGCCCCCTAGCGGGAGGAGGAACCGGGGAGCTGTTTTTT. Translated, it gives CASSPLAGGGTGELFF.